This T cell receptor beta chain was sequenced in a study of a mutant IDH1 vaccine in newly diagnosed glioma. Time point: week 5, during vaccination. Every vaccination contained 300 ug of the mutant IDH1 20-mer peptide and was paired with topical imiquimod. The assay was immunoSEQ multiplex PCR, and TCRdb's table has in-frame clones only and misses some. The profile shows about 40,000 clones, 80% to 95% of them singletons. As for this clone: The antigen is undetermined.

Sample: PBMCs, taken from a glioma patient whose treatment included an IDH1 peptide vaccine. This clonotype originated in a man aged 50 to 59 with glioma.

CDR3 in amino acids: CASSGVSPRLAGRGTYNEQFF. CDR3 bases: TGTGCCAGCAGTGGGGTTTCGCCCCGATTAGCTGGGAGAGGAACCTACAATGAGCAGTTCTTC. The chain recombines TRBV28 with TRBJ2-1; TRBD2 is a possible D gene (5 bases). The CDR3 extends over 21 amino acids. Germline CDR1 MDHEN, CDR2 SYDVKM. Trimming removed 5 bases from V and 2 bases from J, with 31 bases in between.